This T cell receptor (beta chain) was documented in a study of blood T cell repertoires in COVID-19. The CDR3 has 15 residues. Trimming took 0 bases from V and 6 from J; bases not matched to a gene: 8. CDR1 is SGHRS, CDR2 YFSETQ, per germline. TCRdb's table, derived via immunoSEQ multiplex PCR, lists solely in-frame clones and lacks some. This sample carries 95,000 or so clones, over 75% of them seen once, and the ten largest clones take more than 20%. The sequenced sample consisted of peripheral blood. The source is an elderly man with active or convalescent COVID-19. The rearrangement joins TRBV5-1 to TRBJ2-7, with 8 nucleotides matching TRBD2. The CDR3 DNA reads TGCGCCAGCAGCTTGGGAGCGGGGGACGTTGGCGAGCAGTACTTC. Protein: CASSLGAGDVGEQYF.